The 27 T cell receptor beta chains below were found in one sample sequenced in a study of immune heterogeneity within non-small cell lung tumors. Amplifying TCR beta CDR3 involved multiplex PCR carried out with 32 V and 13 J primers. TCRdb fed the multiplex PCR reads into MiXCR, producing one record per CDR3 protein. The sample includes about 12,000 distinct CDR3 sequences, under 30% of them seen just once. The template for each sample was roughly 650 ng of genomic DNA, which had been extracted from bulk tumor tissue. Widely spaced biopsies, several per primary tumor, were obtained at surgery. The study enrolled patients with untreated, newly diagnosed non-small cell lung cancer who underwent curative surgery. Sequenced material: lung tumor tissue. The receptor set was obtained from a man aged 45-65 years with non-small cell lung cancer.

V gene TRBV9 combines with J gene TRBJ2-2, with no clear D. The germline V gene encodes CDR1 SGDLS and CDR2 YYNGEE. With 3 bases removed from V and 4 bases from J, the gap between germline ends came to 10 bases. The length of the CDR3 is 14 residues. In DNA form, the CDR3 reads TGTGCCAGCAGCGCAAGTCAGTGCACCGGGGAGCTGTTTTTT. Translated: CASSASQCTGELFF.

Many counts were recorded for this clonotype. The chain uses TRBV2 and TRBJ1-5; possible D gene TRBD1, 6 bases. The germline CDR1 and CDR2 sequences are SNHLY and FYNNEI. Trimming removed 4 bases from V and 7 bases from J, with 11 bases in between. The CDR3 contains 13 residues. The CDR3 sequence is CASSGGAGQPQHF. CDR3 sequence (DNA): TGTGCCAGCAGTGGGGGGGCGGGGCAGCCCCAGCATTTT.

With regard to this clonotype: This may be a read error, as it is one base from a much larger clone. V gene TRBV20-1 combines with J gene TRBJ2-1; D remains unclear. Germline V lookup: CDR1 DFQATT, CDR2 SNEGSKA (reference sequence). The CDR3 spans 11 residues. Between the trimmed V and J ends, which lost 6 bases and 10 bases, there was a span of 13 bases. CDR3 in amino acids: CSATRPAEQFF. The CDR3 region has the DNA TGCAGTGCCACCAGGCCCGCGGAGCAGTTCTTC.

This clonotype was recorded many times. The CDR3 DNA reads TGTGCCAGCAGCCTAGGACAGGGTAACACTGAAGCTTTCTTT. It translates to CASSLGQGNTEAFF. This chain links TRBV3-1 with TRBJ1-1; 8 bases match TRBD1. The CDR3 is 14 amino acids. CDR1 is LGHDT, CDR2 YNNKEL, per germline (reference sequence). J lost 2 bases, V lost 4 bases, and 3 bases had no gene match. The variable domain in full, with the rest retrieved from reference TRBV3-1 and TRBJ1-1, is DTAVSQTPKYLVTQMGNDKSIKCEQNLGHDTMYWYKQDSKKFLKIMFSYNNKELIINETVPNRFSPKSPDKAHLNLHINSLELGDSAVYFCASSLGQGNTEAFFGQGTRLTVV.

J is TRBJ1-3 and V is TRBV5-4; D is ambiguous. V lost 3 bases, J lost 0 bases, and 10 bases lay in between. From germline, CDR1 is SGHNT and CDR2 YYREEE (reference sequence). The CDR3 length is 15 residues. In DNA, the CDR3 is TGTGCCAGCAGCTCCGACTACTCCTCTGGAAACACCATATATTTT. It is translated as CASSSDYSSGNTIYF.

This chain links TRBV9 with TRBJ2-1; D call uncertain. CDR3 size: 14 residues. Germline CDR1 SGDLS, CDR2 YYNGEE. V was cut by 1 base and J by 9 bases, with 14 bases left in between. CDR3 amino acids: CASSVSPSLVEQFF. The CDR3 nucleotides read TGTGCCAGCAGCGTATCGCCCAGTTTAGTTGAGCAGTTCTTC.

This clonotype was counted only a few times. DNA of the CDR3: TGCGCCAGCAGCTTGGTCTTGTCGCGGCAGGGCCTGGCCGGGGAGCTGTTTTTT. Its protein product is CASSLVLSRQGLAGELFF. The chain combines TRBV5-1 with TRBJ2-2, with D maybe TRBD1 (5 bases). The CDR3 extends over 18 amino acids. CDR1 is SGHRS and CDR2 is YFSETQ in the germline V gene. V gave up 0 bases and J gave up 6 bases, with 21 bases separating them.

The chain links TRBV9 to TRBJ1-6; D not certain. The CDR3 extends over 15 amino acids. The ends were cut back, 4 bases at V and 5 bases at J, with 13 bases in the middle. In germline, CDR1 is SGDLS, CDR2 YYNGEE. In nucleotides, the CDR3 is TGTGCCAGCAGCTCATGGGGAGTCAATAATTCACCCCTCCACTTT. The encoded protein is CASSSWGVNNSPLHF.

To note about this clonotype: This clone may be a read error of a much larger clone one base away. This chain joins TRBV12-3 or TRBV12-4 and TRBJ2-2; 8 bases agree with TRBD2. The CDR3 covers 15 residues. The CDR3 DNA sequence: TGTGCCATCAGTCAGCGGGGGCCAGGTGCCGGGGAGCTGTTTTTT. Encoded protein: CAISQRGPGAGELFF.

With respect to this clonotype: A read error is possible here, since a much larger clone lies one base away. The chain links TRBV27 to TRBJ2-3, with TRBD2 matching 7 bases. The germline V gene has CDR1 MNHEY and CDR2 SMNVEV (reference sequence). The CDR3 loop spans 16 amino acids. V lost 7 bases and J lost 0; bases outside the gene matches: 10. CDR3 in amino acids: CASTYLAGDSTDTQYF. CDR3 in DNA: TGTGCCAGCACCTATCTGGCGGGGGATAGCACAGATACGCAGTATTTT.

Of note for this clonotype: Compared with germline, one end of the junction differs, possibly owing to a read error. The chain is built from TRBV4-1 and TRBJ2-1; D unresolved. Per germline, CDR1 MGHRA and CDR2 YSYEKL. CDR3 length: 13 residues. In nucleotides, the CDR3 is TGCGCCAGCATCCAAGATATGGGCGGTGATCAGTTCTTC. Its translation: CASIQDMGGDQFF.

This clonotype is termed medium-sized. V is TRBV28 and J is TRBJ2-7; D is possibly TRBD2 (6 bases). The germline gives CDR1 MDHEN, CDR2 SYDVKM. The CDR3 extends over 12 amino acids. V lost 3 bases, J lost 6 bases, and 9 bases lay in between. The CDR3 is CASSLPGVEQYF. CDR3 nucleotide sequence: TGTGCCAGCAGTTTGCCGGGGGTCGAGCAGTACTTC.

This clonotype is medium-sized by share. V gene TRBV6-1 combines with J gene TRBJ2-7; D is perhaps TRBD1 or TRBD2 (5 bases each). The CDR3 is made up of 15 amino acids. Trimming pared 6 bases from V and 4 bases from J, leaving 19 bases between. CDR1 MNHNS and CDR2 SASEGT come from the germline V gene. The CDR3 DNA follows: TGTGCCAGCAGAGAGGGGACCAACCCTTTATACGAGCAGTACTTC. Amino acid sequence: CASREGTNPLYEQYF.

In its sample, this clonotype was seen many times. This rearrangement joins TRBV20-1 to TRBJ2-1, with unresolved D. Trimming took 6 bases from V and 0 from J, leaving 9 bases between them. Germline lookup yields CDR1 DFQATT and CDR2 SNEGSKA (reference sequence). The CDR3 has 13 residues. CDR3 coding DNA: TGCAGTGCCCCAGAACGCTCCTACAATGAGCAGTTCTTC. Translated: CSAPERSYNEQFF.

This clonotype was detected ten times or more. The chain recombines TRBV18 with TRBJ1-5, with 9 bases identical to TRBD1. Germline CDR1 is KGHSH and CDR2 is LQKENI. The CDR3 extends over 18 amino acids. V lost 2 bases to trimming and J lost 4 bases; unmatched junction nucleotides: 12. The CDR3 bases are TGTGCCAGCTCACCATCAACCGGGACAGGGACCCTAAATCAGCCCCAGCATTTT. Its protein is CASSPSTGTGTLNQPQHF.

Worth noting for this clonotype: This clone may be a read error of a much larger clone one base away. This is likely a read error, given that the CDR3 carries no conserved phenylalanine or tryptophan at its end. The genes are TRBV11-2 and TRBJ1-1; D not resolved. Trimming stripped 2 bases from V and 0 bases from J, with 1 base between. The germline V gene encodes CDR1 SGHAT and CDR2 FQNNGV. This CDR3 has 12 amino acids. As DNA, the CDR3 is TGTGCCAGCAGCTTAATGAACACTGAAGCTTTCCTT. Its translation: CASSLMNTEAFL.

To note about this clonotype: A read error may account for a junction end that differs from germline. The genes are TRBV13 and TRBJ1-1; D uncertain. The CDR3 contains 16 residues. Looked up from germline, CDR1 is PRHDT and CDR2 is FYEKMQ (reference sequence). The CDR3 nucleotides read TGTGCCAGCAGCCCCTTACCGCCAGAACTGAACACTGAACCTTTCTTT. Encoded protein: CASSPLPPELNTEPFF.

A word on this clonotype: A much more abundant neighbour one base away suggests this may be a read error. The rearrangement joins TRBV5-6 to TRBJ2-3; 10 positions match TRBD1. Trimming cost V 3 bases and J 5 bases; bases outside gene matches: 3. Germline V gives CDR1 SGHDT, CDR2 YYEEEE. The CDR3 runs 14 residues. CDR3 nucleotides: TGTGCCAGCAGCTCGACAGGGGGCATAGATACGCAGTATTTT. Translated, it gives CASSSTGGIDTQYF.

By share, this clonotype counts as medium-sized. V is TRBV19 and J is TRBJ1-5; D might be TRBD1 (5 bases). The V gene lost 3 bases and the J gene lost 6 bases, with 18 bases spanning the gap. The germline V gene has CDR1 LNHDA and CDR2 SQIVND (reference sequence). The CDR3 loop spans 16 amino acids. The CDR3 nucleotides read TGTGCCAGTAGTATGGGGGAACGTACAGGTAGTCAGCCCCAGCATTTT. It encodes CASSMGERTGSQPQHF.

About this clonotype itself: A read error may explain this, as a much larger clone is one base away. The chain is built from TRBV6-1 and TRBJ1-5, with D perhaps matching TRBD1 (5 bases). Germline V gene lookup returns CDR1 MNHNS and CDR2 SASEGT. This CDR3 has 15 amino acids. In DNA, the CDR3 is TGTGCCAGCAGCCGGAAAGGGGAGGGAAATCGGCCCCAGCATTTT. The encoded protein is CASSRKGEGNRPQHF.

This clonotype is medium-sized by share. The chain is built from TRBV28 and TRBJ1-1; D possibly corresponds to TRBD1 (5 bases). The V end lost 4 bases, the J end lost 2 bases, and 11 bases lay between the germline ends. This CDR3 contains 14 residues. Germline CDR1 reads MDHEN; CDR2 reads SYDVKM. The CDR3 region has the DNA TGTGCCAGCAGTTCAGGGACGGTTAACACTGAAGCTTTCTTT. Its protein product is CASSSGTVNTEAFF.

By sample share, this clonotype is medium-sized. The chain recombines TRBV6-6 with TRBJ2-1; D is unresolved. Between the trimmed V and J ends, which lost 0 bases and 4 bases, there was a span of 10 bases. The CDR3 is 15 amino acids. Germline-derived CDR1 and CDR2 are MNHNY and SVGAGI (reference sequence). CDR3 DNA sequence: TGTGCCAGCAGTTACTCTCCCAGCACATACAATGAGCAGTTCTTC. Encoded protein: CASSYSPSTYNEQFF.

This clonotype was seen repeatedly, ten times or more. The chain carries TRBV11-3 and TRBJ1-1, with D possibly being TRBD1 (6 bases). Germline CDR1 is SGHNT and CDR2 is YENEEA. The CDR3 sequence is 13 residues long. Trimming took 4 bases from V and 5 from J, leaving 11 bases between them. The CDR3 DNA is TGTGCCAGCAGCTCCGCAGGGGAGACTGAAGCTTTCTTT. This encodes CASSSAGETEAFF.

This clonotype was recorded once. This chain uses TRBV6-2 or TRBV6-3 with TRBJ1-6; a possible D gene is TRBD1 (6 bases). V was shortened by 5 bases and J by 0 bases, with 20 bases between the two germline ends. The CDR3 contains 19 residues. Germline V lookup: CDR1 MNHEY, CDR2 SVGEGT. Written as DNA, the CDR3 is TGTGCCAGCAGTAAACAGAGGAGCCAGGGGTCCTCCTATAATTCACCCCTCCACTTT. It translates to CASSKQRSQGSSYNSPLHF.

Regarding this clonotype: A read error may explain this, as a much larger clone is one base away. The chain recombines TRBV30 with TRBJ2-2, with D possibly being TRBD1 or TRBD2 (5 bases each). This CDR3 spans 16 amino acids. With 4 bases removed from V and 3 bases from J, the gap between germline ends came to 18 bases. From germline, CDR1 is GTSNPN and CDR2 SVGIG (reference sequence). The CDR3 DNA sequence: TGTGCCTGGATAATACGGGGCAGGGCATACACCGGGGAGCTGTTTTTT. Translating it yields CAWIIRGRAYTGELFF.

By frequency in the sample, this clonotype is medium-sized. The chain's CDR3 is CASRPTDRGYEQYF. The CDR3 bases are TGTGCCAGCAGGCCCACGGACAGGGGATACGAGCAGTACTTC. This sequence joins TRBV6-1 and TRBJ2-7; 9 bases match TRBD1. The junction had 7 bases not matched to a gene; V was cut back by 6 bases and J by 4 bases. There are 14 residues in the CDR3. The V gene's germline CDR1 is MNHNS and CDR2 SASEGT.

This clonotype is medium-sized by share. The chain recombines TRBV19 with TRBJ2-2; no clear D. There are 14 residues in the CDR3. The ends were cut back, 8 bases at V and 0 bases at J, with 10 bases in the middle. The germline V gene encodes CDR1 LNHDA and CDR2 SQIVND (reference sequence). CDR3 sequence (DNA): TGTGCCAGTTTTGCACGGGCGAACACCGGGGAGCTGTTTTTT. Amino acid sequence: CASFARANTGELFF.